The 9 T cell receptor beta chains in this list originate from one sample, sequenced in a study of PD-L1 blockade in urothelial cancer (dated by TCRdb to about 2017). To prepare the library, the immunoSEQ multiplex PCR assay was applied. TCRdb took this table from immuneACCESS and kept in-frame rearrangements with V and J called. Such tables lack part of the clones; where checked against another copy, unresolved V genes explain under half of the gap, and the rest is unexplained. In this sample the table shows some 30,000 clones, more than 75% of which occur a single time. The top ten hold about 1.7% of the sample. The sample was PBMCs, taken around atezolizumab (anti-PD-L1) treatment. These receptors were taken from a man aged 45-65 years with urothelial cancer.

The chain employs TRBV27 and TRBJ1-2, with TRBD1 identical over 7 bases. The germline V gene encodes CDR1 MNHEY and CDR2 SMNVEV (reference sequence). Losses at the gene ends were 2 bases for V and 4 bases for J; bases not matched to a gene: 7. The CDR3 contains 15 residues. CDR3 bases: TGTGCCAGCAGTTTAAAGAGGGGGCGCCTCTATGGCTACACCTTC. Encoded protein: CASSLKRGRLYGYTF.

The V and J genes are TRBV28 and TRBJ1-1, with 12 nucleotides matching TRBD1. The CDR3 consists of 19 residues. Germline CDR1 is MDHEN and CDR2 is SYDVKM. The junction had 21 bases not matched to a gene; V was cut back by 5 bases and J by 8 bases. CDR3 amino acids: CASSPPTRPPGQGAPEAFF. As DNA, the CDR3 is TGTGCCAGCAGTCCCCCAACGCGCCCCCCGGGACAGGGGGCCCCCGAAGCTTTCTTT.

The V gene is TRBV30, the J gene TRBJ1-3, with 7 bases lining up with TRBD1. The ends lost 5 bases at V and 3 bases at J; junction bases unmatched: 4. This CDR3 has 13 amino acids. Germline CDR1 GTSNPN, CDR2 SVGIG (reference sequence). CDR3 nucleotides: TGTGCCTGGGGACGACAGGGTGGAAACACCATATATTTT. Protein sequence: CAWGRQGGNTIYF.

The genes are TRBV30 and TRBJ1-6, with D tentatively TRBD1 (6 bases). Germline CDR1 reads GTSNPN; CDR2 reads SVGIG (reference sequence). Deletions cut 0 bases from V and 7 bases from J, with 19 bases between. The CDR3 runs 17 residues. In nucleotides, the CDR3 is TGTGCCTGGAGTGTACTCCGGCAGGGGCGTTTCAATTCACCCCTCCACTTT. Translated: CAWSVLRQGRFNSPLHF.

The chain recombines TRBV9 with TRBJ2-5, with 13 bases fitting TRBD2. Germline lookup yields CDR1 SGDLS and CDR2 YYNGEE. The CDR3 runs 16 residues. The V and J ends lost 4 bases and 5 bases, in that order; junction bases with no gene match: 8. As DNA, the CDR3 is TGTGCCAGCAGCCCTGGACTAGCGGGAGTCTTCGAGACCCAGTACTTC. Translation gives CASSPGLAGVFETQYF.

V is TRBV11-2 and J is TRBJ1-2; 8 bases align to TRBD1. The CDR3 length is 15 residues. Germline CDR1 is SGHAT and CDR2 is FQNNGV. The trim removed 0 bases at V and 7 bases at J, leaving 7 bases unmatched. This CDR3 reads CASSLDRDRGGGYTF. CDR3 sequence (DNA): TGTGCCAGCAGCTTAGATCGAGACAGGGGAGGTGGCTACACCTTC.

The chain recombines TRBV6-5 with TRBJ1-2; D unresolved. Per germline, CDR1 MNHEY and CDR2 SVGAGI. V was shortened by 5 bases and J by 0 bases, with 7 bases between the two germline ends. This CDR3 region has 13 residues. DNA of the CDR3: TGTGCCAGCAGTGTCCATGCTAACTATGGCTACACCTTC. Translated: CASSVHANYGYTF.

The chain employs TRBV10-2 and TRBJ2-7; TRBD1 matches at 7 bases. J was trimmed by 5 bases and V by 8 bases; bases with no gene match: 9. Germline-derived CDR1 and CDR2 are WSHSY and SAAADI. This CDR3 has 13 amino acids. CDR3 amino acids: CASLDRVGDEQYF. As DNA, the CDR3 is TGCGCCAGCTTAGACAGGGTTGGAGACGAGCAGTACTTC.

The V call is TRBV11-3, the J call TRBJ2-1, with 8 positions matching TRBD2. The CDR3 is 14 amino acids. From germline, CDR1 is SGHNT and CDR2 YENEEA. The ends lost 1 base at V and 7 bases at J; junction bases unmatched: 3. The CDR3 spells CASSLAGGGNEQFF. CDR3 nucleotides: TGTGCCAGCAGCTTAGCGGGGGGGGGAAATGAGCAGTTCTTC.